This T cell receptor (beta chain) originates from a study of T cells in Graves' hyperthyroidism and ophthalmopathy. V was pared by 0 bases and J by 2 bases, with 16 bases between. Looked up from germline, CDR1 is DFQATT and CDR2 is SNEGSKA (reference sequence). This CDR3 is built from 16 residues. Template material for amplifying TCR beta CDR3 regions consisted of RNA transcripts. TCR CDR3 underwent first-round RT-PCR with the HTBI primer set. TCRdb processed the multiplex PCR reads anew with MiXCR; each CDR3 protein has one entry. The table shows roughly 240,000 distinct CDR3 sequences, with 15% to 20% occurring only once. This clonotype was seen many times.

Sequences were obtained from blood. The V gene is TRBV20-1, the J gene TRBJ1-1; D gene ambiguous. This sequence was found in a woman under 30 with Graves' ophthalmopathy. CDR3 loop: CSARDPPRPDNTEAFF. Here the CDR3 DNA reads TGCAGTGCTAGAGATCCCCCCAGGCCCGACAACACTGAAGCTTTCTTT.